This is a list of T cell receptor beta chains from one sample in a study of cytomegalovirus exposure and HLA in healthy donors. Here immunoSEQ multiplex PCR was the method, and the copy in TCRdb shows in-frame clones only, minus some. The table lists approximately 200,000 clones, around 79% of them singletons. Sequencing used PBMCs. The receptors shown here come from a woman aged 18 to 35 in good health and CMV-seronegative. Each CDR3 is given with its conserved first and last residue. A D gene is named only where the DNA matches it firmly. Expanded clones are given a class, and other clones once, few, many or no size at all.

.	TRBV4-1	14	TRBJ1-1	.	CASSQVQVNTEAFF	TGCGCCAGCAGCCAAGTCCAGGTTAACACTGAAGCTTTCTTT
.	TRBV28	13	TRBJ1-6	.	CASSLGGGSPLHF	TGTGCCAGCAGTTTAGGGGGAGGCTCACCCCTCCACTTT
TRBD2	TRBV7-2	16	TRBJ2-1	.	CASTLGLAGGLSEQFF	TGTGCCAGCACCCTGGGGCTAGCGGGAGGGCTTAGTGAGCAGTTCTTC
.	TRBV11-3	14	TRBJ1-1	.	CASSPSRGNTEAFF	TGTGCCAGCAGCCCTAGTAGGGGGAACACTGAAGCTTTCTTT
TRBD2	TRBV7-2	15	TRBJ2-4	.	CASSWGRVAKNIQYF	TGTGCCAGCAGCTGGGGGAGGGTAGCCAAAAACATTCAGTACTTC
TRBD1	TRBV27	14	TRBJ1-6	.	CASTGQGDNSPLHF	TGTGCCAGCACGGGACAGGGAGATAATTCACCCCTCCACTTT
.	TRBV18	13	TRBJ2-1	.	CASSEEIPNEQFF	TGTGCCAGCTCAGAAGAGATACCCAATGAGCAGTTCTTC
TRBD2	TRBV9	14	TRBJ2-1	.	CASSVAGGTDEQFF	TGTGCCAGCAGCGTAGCGGGAGGCACCGATGAGCAGTTCTTC
.	TRBV29-1	12	TRBJ2-5	.	CSVGRSGETQYF	TGCAGCGTGGGACGGAGCGGGGAGACCCAGTACTTC
.	TRBV19	14	TRBJ2-7	.	CASSITQRKNEQYF	TGTGCCAGTAGTATCACCCAGCGGAAGAACGAGCAGTACTTC
TRBD1	TRBV19	14	TRBJ1-2	few	CASRPGTGVYGYTF	TGTGCCAGTAGACCCGGGACAGGGGTATATGGCTACACCTTC
.	TRBV7-9	15	TRBJ2-3	.	CASSLLGASTDTQYF	TGTGCCAGCAGCTTATTAGGGGCTAGCACAGATACGCAGTATTTT
.	TRBV4-2	18	TRBJ2-3	.	CASSQDGQNPSGTDTQYF	TGTGCCAGCAGCCAAGATGGGCAGAACCCTTCTGGCACAGATACGCAGTATTTT
.	TRBV7-9	13	TRBJ1-2	.	CSSSLGADYGYTF	TGTTCCAGCAGCTTAGGGGCAGACTATGGCTACACCTTC
.	TRBV2	15	TRBJ2-3	.	CASKRRSSSTDTQYF	TGTGCCAGCAAAAGGCGGTCCAGTAGCACAGATACGCAGTATTTT
TRBD1	TRBV5-1	14	TRBJ2-1	.	CASSNGQGRGEQFF	TGCGCCAGCAGCAACGGACAGGGGAGAGGTGAGCAGTTCTTC
TRBD1	TRBV5-1	15	TRBJ2-3	.	CASSRQGASTDTQYF	TGCGCCAGCAGCCGACAGGGGGCCAGCACAGATACGCAGTATTTT
.	TRBV6-1	15	TRBJ2-3	.	CASSEVFRGRDTQYF	TGTGCCAGCAGTGAAGTCTTTAGGGGTAGAGATACGCAGTATTTT
TRBD1	TRBV11-1	14	TRBJ2-7	.	CASSPRDRTYEQYF	TGTGCCAGCAGCCCGAGGGACAGGACCTACGAGCAGTACTTC
.	TRBV7-3	13	TRBJ1-2	.	CASSVGQNYGYTF	TGTGCCAGCAGCGTGGGGCAAAACTATGGCTACACCTTC
.	TRBV7-3	15	TRBJ1-1	.	CASSYVPGPNTEAFF	TGTGCCAGCAGCTATGTGCCAGGGCCGAACACTGAAGCTTTCTTT
.	TRBV6-1	16	TRBJ2-7	.	CASSETTPGTSYEQYF	TGTGCCAGCAGTGAAACGACACCCGGAACTTCCTACGAGCAGTACTTC
.	TRBV6-1	15	TRBJ2-1	few	CASSAGTKVYNEQFF	TGTGCCAGCAGTGCAGGGACAAAAGTCTACAATGAGCAGTTCTTC
TRBD1	TRBV29-1	14	TRBJ2-1	.	CSVAGQGAWNEQFF	TGCAGCGTTGCTGGGCAGGGGGCATGGAATGAGCAGTTCTTC
TRBD2	TRBV28	19	TRBJ2-7	.	CASSLIAGGSLTPSYEQYF	TGTGCCAGCAGTTTGATAGCGGGAGGCTCATTAACACCCTCCTACGAGCAGTACTTC
TRBD2	TRBV13	15	TRBJ2-7	.	CASSSRLAGDDEQYF	TGTGCCAGCAGCTCAAGACTAGCGGGAGATGACGAGCAGTACTTC
.	TRBV2	21	TRBJ1-6	.	CASSEAMDTQDPNPYNSPLHF	TGTGCCAGCAGTGAAGCGATGGATACACAGGACCCTAACCCCTATAATTCACCCCTCCACTTT
.	TRBV2	14	TRBJ2-7	once	CASRHSEGRHEQYF	TGTGCCAGCAGACATTCGGAGGGGAGGCACGAGCAGTACTTC
.	TRBV11-3	14	TRBJ2-3	.	CASSPPRRTDTQYF	TGTGCCAGCAGCCCCCCGCGGCGCACAGATACGCAGTATTTT
.	TRBV7-9	17	TRBJ2-2	few	CASSPIGVRNTDGELFF	TGTGCCAGCAGCCCTATAGGGGTCCGCAACACTGACGGGGAGCTGTTTTTT
TRBD1	TRBV28	15	TRBJ2-7	.	CASSRGQGTFNEQYF	TGTGCCAGCAGCCGCGGACAGGGGACCTTCAACGAGCAGTACTTC
.	TRBV6-6	12	TRBJ1-5	once	CASTQGSQPQHF	TGTGCCAGTACCCAGGGTAGTCAGCCCCAGCATTTT
.	TRBV2	13	TRBJ1-5	.	CASDRDNNQPQHF	TGTGCCAGTGACCGGGACAACAATCAGCCCCAGCATTTT
TRBD1	TRBV4-1	18	TRBJ1-2	.	CASSSTRDRGPGGYGYTF	TGCGCCAGCAGCTCCACCCGGGACAGGGGGCCAGGTGGCTATGGCTACACCTTC
.	TRBV4-3	13	TRBJ1-5	.	CASSQDYNQPQHF	TGCGCCAGCAGCCAAGATTATAATCAGCCCCAGCATTTT
.	TRBV7-9	14	TRBJ2-5	.	CASSLVGYGETQYF	TGTGCCAGCAGCTTGGTCGGGTACGGAGAGACCCAGTACTTC
TRBD1	TRBV28	14	TRBJ2-3	.	CASSFSGGPDTQYF	TGTGCCAGCAGTTTTTCAGGGGGCCCAGATACGCAGTATTTT
TRBD2	TRBV2	14	TRBJ2-1	.	CASSVIAGGNEQFF	TGTGCCAGCAGTGTGATAGCGGGGGGCAATGAGCAGTTCTTC
.	TRBV28	14	TRBJ1-1	few	CASSLIAPNTEAFF	TGTGCCAGCAGTTTGATAGCGCCGAACACTGAAGCTTTCTTT
.	TRBV6-5	12	TRBJ1-6	.	CASSPVNSPLHF	TGTGCCAGCAGCCCTGTTAATTCACCCCTCCACTTT
TRBD1	TRBV15	16	TRBJ2-7	.	CATSRDLQGPTYEQYF	TGTGCCACCAGCAGAGACCTACAGGGGCCGACCTACGAGCAGTACTTC